The 24 T cell receptor beta chains presented below share a single source sample, sequenced in a study of cytomegalovirus exposure and HLA in healthy donors. 60 Vbeta and 13 Jbeta primers were used in PCR. Profiling relied on immunoSEQ multiplex PCR, and the TCRdb table lists in-frame clones only, not all of them. The sample lists 75,000 to 95,000 clones, less than 85% occurring once. The sample consisted of PBMCs. The receptors stem from a man between 18 and 35 years old in good health and CMV-seronegative.

This clone is a singleton in its sample. The gene calls are TRBV5-1 and TRBJ1-4; the D gene is possibly TRBD1 (5 bases). The CDR3 loop spans 16 amino acids. Looked up from germline, CDR1 is SGHRS and CDR2 is YFSETQ. V was cut by 2 bases and J by 0 bases, with 11 bases left in between. In DNA, the CDR3 is TGCGCCAGCAGCTTAGGGGTGGTAGCAACTAATGAAAAACTGTTTTTT. It specifies CASSLGVVATNEKLFF.

The J gene is TRBJ2-7, the V gene TRBV7-9; the match to TRBD2 covers 13 bases. The CDR3 is made up of 18 amino acids. CDR1 is SEHNR and CDR2 is FQNEAQ in the germline V gene (reference sequence). V shed 1 base, J shed 0 bases, and the junction held 6 bases outside the gene matches. For the CDR3, the DNA is TGTGCCAGCAGCTTAGGGGGACTAGCGGGATTAAGCTCCTACGAGCAGTACTTC. Its protein is CASSLGGLAGLSSYEQYF.

This clone was counted once. This chain connects TRBV30 to TRBJ1-2, with TRBD1 identical over 9 bases. The germline gives CDR1 GTSNPN, CDR2 SVGIG (reference sequence). This CDR3 is built from 13 residues. V shed 3 bases and J 4 bases; nucleotides not matched to a gene: 3. The CDR3: CAWRPTGGYGYTF. The CDR3 region has the DNA TGTGCCTGGAGGCCGACAGGGGGCTATGGCTACACCTTC.

The V and J genes are TRBV4-1 and TRBJ1-1, with 9 positions matching TRBD1. The CDR3 contains 18 residues. Germline values: CDR1 MGHRA, CDR2 YSYEKL. Trimming at V came to 4 bases and at J to 1 base, leaving 13 bases not matched to a gene. As DNA, the CDR3 is TGCGCCAGCAGCCCCCCGACGGGACAGGGAATTCCGAACACTGAAGCTTTCTTT. It codes for CASSPPTGQGIPNTEAFF.

The chain has TRBV15 and TRBJ1-1; D remains ambiguous. Trimming cost V 1 base and J 5 bases, with 5 bases left between them. Germline CDR1 LNHNV, CDR2 YYDKDF (reference sequence). The CDR3 is made up of 12 amino acids. The CDR3, as DNA: TGTGCCACCAGCAGAGTTCAGACTGAAGCTTTCTTT. Translated, it gives CATSRVQTEAFF.

V is TRBV27 and J is TRBJ1-4; 7 bases map to TRBD1. The CDR3 runs 17 residues. With 5 bases clipped from V and 0 bases from J, the junction kept 9 bases outside the gene matches. Germline lookup yields CDR1 MNHEY and CDR2 SMNVEV (reference sequence). CDR3 region: CASSPWGTVATNEKLFF. The DNA of the CDR3 is TGTGCCAGCAGTCCATGGGGGACAGTTGCAACTAATGAAAAACTGTTTTTT.

The rearrangement uses TRBV27 and TRBJ2-2; 11 bases align to TRBD2. There are 18 residues in the CDR3. From germline, CDR1 is MNHEY and CDR2 SMNVEV (reference sequence). With 6 bases clipped from V and 4 bases from J, the junction kept 13 bases outside the gene matches. CDR3 sequence (DNA): TGTGCCAGCAGATTCGTCCTCAGGACTAGCGGGCCCACCGGGGAGCTGTTTTTT. This encodes CASRFVLRTSGPTGELFF.

V is TRBV18 and J is TRBJ2-7; 10 nucleotides align to TRBD2. Trimming cost V 5 bases and J 5 bases; bases outside gene matches: 9. Per germline, CDR1 KGHSH and CDR2 LQKENI. CDR3 size: 15 residues. The DNA for the CDR3 is TGTGCCAGCTCATTTACTAGCGGGATAAGCGACGAGCAGTACTTC. Translating gives CASSFTSGISDEQYF.

The count of this clone is one. The chain has TRBV30 and TRBJ1-1; the match to TRBD1 covers 8 bases. The CDR3 sequence is 15 residues long. Trimming at V came to 1 base and at J to 0 bases, leaving 4 bases not matched to a gene. CDR1 and CDR2 (germline): GTSNPN, SVGIG (reference sequence). CDR3 residues: CAWSARTGLNTEAFF. The CDR3, as DNA: TGTGCCTGGAGTGCTCGGACAGGGCTGAACACTGAAGCTTTCTTT.

CDR3 sequence (DNA): TGCGCCAGCAGCCCCAGGGGGAGCGGGAGTGGTCAAGAGACCCAGTACTTC. Translation gives CASSPRGSGSGQETQYF. This chain joins TRBV5-1 and TRBJ2-5; D may be TRBD2 (8 bases). This CDR3 region has 17 residues. The ends were cut back, 4 bases at V and 2 bases at J, with 21 bases in the middle. The germline V gene has CDR1 SGHRS and CDR2 YFSETQ. The entire variable domain, with the rest obtained from reference TRBV5-1 and TRBJ2-5, is as follows: KAGVTQTPRYLIKTRGQQVTLSCSPISGHRSVSWYQQTPGQGLQFLFEYFSETQRNKGNFPGRFSGRQFSNSRSEMNVSTLELGDSALYLCASSPRGSGSGQETQYFGPGTRLLVL.

The rearrangement joins TRBV27 to TRBJ2-1; weak D call: TRBD2 (5 bases). The CDR3 covers 13 residues. Germline V gene sequence: CDR1 MNHEY, CDR2 SMNVEV (reference sequence). Trimming removed 2 bases at V and 10 bases at J, with 12 bases between. DNA for the CDR3: TGTGCCAGCAGTTTACGAGAGGGCAGAGAGCAGTTCTTC. It translates to CASSLREGREQFF.

The V gene is TRBV2, the J gene TRBJ2-3; 15 bases agree with TRBD2. The trim removed 7 bases at V and 1 base at J, leaving 6 bases unmatched. This CDR3 has 17 amino acids. CDR1 and CDR2 (germline): SNHLY, FYNNEI. The CDR3 DNA sequence: TGTGCCAGCAACAGGGGACTAGCGGGAGGCCGCACAGATACGCAGTATTTT. Protein product: CASNRGLAGGRTDTQYF. Full variable domain (outside the CDR3, taken from reference TRBV2 and TRBJ2-3): EPEVTQTPSHQVTQMGQEVILRCVPISNHLYFYWYRQILGQKVEFLVSFYNNEISEKSEIFDDQFSVERPDGSNFTLKIRSTKLEDSAMYFCASNRGLAGGRTDTQYFGPGTRLTVL.

This clone was found a few times. CDR3 loop: CASSYPGSEKLFF. CDR3 nucleotide sequence: TGTGCCAGCAGTTACCCAGGTAGTGAAAAACTGTTTTTT. J is TRBJ1-4 and V is TRBV6-5; D not resolved. Germline V gives CDR1 MNHEY, CDR2 SVGAGI. There are 13 residues in the CDR3. Trimming left V 2 bases short and J 7 bases short, with 8 bases between.

The V call is TRBV18, the J call TRBJ1-4; no firm D call. Germline CDR1 KGHSH, CDR2 LQKENI. The CDR3 length is 13 residues. V lost 3 bases and J 8 bases, leaving 10 bases between the germline ends. CDR3 loop: CASSPPGGEKLFF. The CDR3 nucleotides read TGTGCCAGCTCACCGCCAGGAGGGGAAAAACTGTTTTTT.

The chain couples TRBV30 to TRBJ2-7; 9 positions agree with TRBD2. The CDR3 covers 14 residues. Germline V lookup: CDR1 GTSNPN, CDR2 SVGIG (reference sequence). V lost 2 bases, J lost 2 bases, and 4 bases stayed unmatched. The CDR3 bases are TGTGCCTGGAGTCGTCTAGCGGGGACCTACGAGCAGTACTTC. Its protein is CAWSRLAGTYEQYF.

V usage is TRBV29-1 and J usage is TRBJ2-1, with D possibly matching TRBD2 (6 bases). Trimming stripped 6 bases from V and 9 bases from J, with 27 bases between. The V gene's germline CDR1 is SQVTM and CDR2 ANQGSEA. The CDR3 has 16 amino acids. The CDR3 DNA reads as TGCAGCGTGGGGGGTATTCGCGGGACTTCGCTGGGTGAGCAGTTCTTC. Encoded protein: CSVGGIRGTSLGEQFF.

V is TRBV30 and J is TRBJ1-1, with D uncertain. Germline-derived CDR1 and CDR2 are GTSNPN and SVGIG (reference sequence). V lost 0 bases, J lost 0 bases, and 14 bases lay in between. This CDR3 contains 16 residues. The CDR3 is CAWSVLGRQMNTEAFF. The CDR3 DNA follows: TGTGCCTGGAGTGTACTCGGCAGACAAATGAACACTGAAGCTTTCTTT.

This chain uses TRBV9 with TRBJ2-1; 10 nucleotides agree with TRBD2. Trimming at V came to 0 bases and at J to 6 bases, leaving 6 bases not matched to a gene. The germline V gene encodes CDR1 SGDLS and CDR2 YYNGEE. This CDR3 has 16 residues. In DNA form, the CDR3 reads TGTGCCAGCAGCGTAGGGTCTAGCGGGAGTTCCAATGAGCAGTTCTTC. Residues: CASSVGSSGSSNEQFF.

The V and J genes are TRBV10-1 and TRBJ2-7, with a tentative D call TRBD1 (6 bases). CDR3 length: 14 residues. The germline V gene has CDR1 WNHNN and CDR2 SYGVQD (reference sequence). Trimming pared 10 bases from V and 4 bases from J, leaving 20 bases between. Here the CDR3 reads CANRRTQGQYEQYF. The CDR3 DNA is TGCGCCAACAGAAGGACTCAGGGGCAGTACGAGCAGTACTTC.

This chain uses TRBV4-1 with TRBJ1-2; 7 bases are shared with TRBD1. Germline CDR1 is MGHRA and CDR2 is YSYEKL. CDR3 length: 13 residues. V dropped 4 bases and J dropped 4; count of bases not matched to a gene: 3. This CDR3 is CASSPRDSYGYTF. In DNA, the CDR3 is TGCGCCAGCAGCCCCCGGGACAGCTATGGCTACACCTTC.

The chain links TRBV9 to TRBJ2-1; 7 bases fit TRBD1. The CDR3 loop spans 15 amino acids. V lost 3 bases to trimming and J lost 4 bases; unmatched junction nucleotides: 7. Looked up from germline, CDR1 is SGDLS and CDR2 is YYNGEE. CDR3 nucleotide sequence: TGTGCCAGCAGCGGCTTACAGACAGGGTACAATGAGCAGTTCTTC. Protein: CASSGLQTGYNEQFF.

The CDR3 DNA reads TGTGCCAGCAGCTTGCGCGGGAGTCCCAGCTCCTACAATGAGCAGTTCTTC. Translation: CASSLRGSPSSYNEQFF. The chain links TRBV5-5 to TRBJ2-1; 7 bases are shared with TRBD2. Germline V lookup: CDR1 SGHKS, CDR2 YYEKEE (reference sequence). The CDR3 runs 17 residues. Trimming removed 1 base from V and 0 bases from J; junction bases left unmatched: 7.

The chain recombines TRBV5-1 with TRBJ1-4; D might be TRBD1 (6 bases). This CDR3 region has 15 residues. Germline values: CDR1 SGHRS, CDR2 YFSETQ. Trimming took off 6 bases at V and 3 bases at J, with 15 bases between the two ends. The CDR3 protein is CASNQRGGANEKLFF. DNA for the CDR3: TGCGCCAGCAATCAAAGAGGGGGAGCTAATGAAAAACTGTTTTTT.

The CDR3, as DNA: TGCGCCAGCAGCCAATCGTTATTGTTCCGGACTAGAGGCGATGAGCAGTTCTTC. It specifies CASSQSLLFRTRGDEQFF. This chain links TRBV4-1 with TRBJ2-1, with 7 bases fitting TRBD2. V dropped 2 bases and J dropped 8; count of bases not matched to a gene: 18. Per germline, CDR1 MGHRA and CDR2 YSYEKL. The CDR3 loop spans 18 amino acids.